The sequence of this T cell receptor beta chain was determined in a study of OX40 agonist ivuxolimab in advanced cancers. Sequencing used immunoSEQ multiplex PCR; TCRdb keeps in-frame clones, though not all of them. The data contain some 76,000 clones, 80% to 95% of them singletons. Germline V lookup: CDR1 SGDLS, CDR2 YYNGEE. V lost 4 bases to trimming and J lost 1 base, with 15 bases between them. This CDR3 has 16 amino acids. The sample consisted of CD4+ or CD8+ T cells sorted from blood, taken in a trial of the OX40 agonist ivuxolimab. J is TRBJ1-3 and V is TRBV9, with D possibly matching TRBD1 (5 bases). The sequence was collected from an adult with an advanced solid tumor such as melanoma, head and neck, liver or kidney cancer. In nucleotides, the CDR3 is TGTGCCAGCAGCCCATCGGAGGGGCGATCTGGAAACACCATATATTTT. Translating it yields CASSPSEGRSGNTIYF.